Each of the 27 T cell receptor beta chains below was sequenced from the same sample in a study of blood T cells in healthy people across ages. Then a second PCR, running about 6 to 11 cycles, was carried out with a sample-barcoded 5' primer and a J-beta primer mix. TCRdb redid the calling of the 5' RACE reads with MiXCR, one entry per CDR3 protein. The table lists about 570,000 distinct CDR3 sequences, 27% of them singletons. Material for sequencing was blood. These receptors all come from a woman in her 70s in good health.

The chain links TRBV6-2 or TRBV6-3 to TRBJ2-1, with TRBD2 identical over 11 bases. Germline V CDR1 and CDR2: MNHEY, SVGEGT. The V and J ends lost 0 bases and 3 bases, in that order; junction bases with no gene match: 4. CDR3 length equals 17 residues. The CDR3 reads CASSYSLTSGDYNEQFF. The CDR3 nucleotides are TGTGCCAGCAGTTACTCTTTGACTAGCGGGGACTACAATGAGCAGTTCTTC.

The rearrangement uses TRBV5-1 and TRBJ2-5; D is ambiguous. V gave up 4 bases and J gave up 4 bases, with 14 bases separating them. CDR3 length: 14 residues. Germline lookup yields CDR1 SGHRS and CDR2 YFSETQ. The CDR3 DNA is TGCGCCAGCAGCCCTTCGGGTCATCTAGAGACCCAGTACTTC. This encodes CASSPSGHLETQYF.

The chain employs TRBV7-8 and TRBJ2-5, with a tentative D call TRBD1 (6 bases). The J call is uncertain, as TRBJ2-7 better fits the DNA end. Germline V gene sequence: CDR1 SGHVS, CDR2 FQNEAQ. The CDR3 spans 13 residues. Here the CDR3 DNA reads TGTGCCAGCAGCTCAACCACAGGGCGCGAGCAGTACTTC. Translation gives CASSSTTGREQYF.

This clonotype has a handful of counts. V gene TRBV30 combines with J gene TRBJ1-3; possible D gene TRBD1, 5 bases. CDR3 length: 15 amino acids. Per the germline V gene, CDR1 is GTSNPN and CDR2 is SVGIG (reference sequence). V lost 3 bases, J lost 0 bases, and 12 bases lay in between. The CDR3 region is CAWRRGPNSGNTIYF. The DNA for the CDR3 is TGTGCCTGGAGGCGGGGACCGAACTCTGGAAACACCATATATTTT.

This clonotype was detected a few times. The chain couples TRBV25-1 to TRBJ1-1; perhaps TRBD1 as D (5 bases). The V gene lost 1 base and the J gene lost 5 bases, with 14 bases spanning the gap. The germline gives CDR1 MGHDK, CDR2 SYGVNS. CDR3 size: 15 residues. The CDR3 bases are TGTGCCAGCAGTGAATCTCGGGGTCGGGGGACTGAAGCTTTCTTT. It codes for CASSESRGRGTEAFF.

The chain links TRBV20-1 to TRBJ2-3, with TRBD2 matching 11 bases. Per germline, CDR1 DFQATT and CDR2 SNEGSKA (reference sequence). The CDR3 consists of 15 residues. Losses at the gene ends were 6 bases for V and 2 bases for J; bases not matched to a gene: 7. CDR3 in DNA: TGCAGTGCCAGACTAGCGGGGAGAGCCACAGATACGCAGTATTTT. Encoded protein: CSARLAGRATDTQYF.

The CDR3 bases are TGCGCCAGCAGCGGAGACGGACTGAACAATGAGCAGTTCTTC. Translating gives CASSGDGLNNEQFF. V is TRBV5-1 and J is TRBJ2-1; D possibly corresponds to TRBD2 (5 bases). The CDR3 loop spans 14 amino acids. Germline V gene lookup returns CDR1 SGHRS and CDR2 YFSETQ. Deletions cut 4 bases from V and 5 bases from J, with 13 bases between. The full variable domain, in which reference TRBV5-1 and TRBJ2-1 provide the parts outside the CDR3, is KAGVTQTPRYLIKTRGQQVTLSCSPISGHRSVSWYQQTPGQGLQFLFEYFSETQRNKGNFPGRFSGRQFSNSRSEMNVSTLELGDSALYLCASSGDGLNNEQFFGPGTRLTVL.

With respect to this clonotype: One end of the junction does not line up with germline, which may come from a read error. The rearrangement uses TRBV27 and TRBJ2-3; tentative D call: TRBD2 (5 bases). Per the germline V gene, CDR1 is MNHEY and CDR2 is SMNVEV (reference sequence). The length of the CDR3 is 17 residues. CDR3: CANSFEVGWARADTQYF. The CDR3 coding sequence is TGTGCCAACAGTTTTGAAGTGGGGTGGGCGAGGGCAGATACGCAGTATTTT.

This clonotype was seen a few times. This chain links TRBV12-3 or TRBV12-4 with TRBJ1-2; 10 positions agree with TRBD1. V dropped 6 bases and J dropped 1; count of bases not matched to a gene: 14. The CDR3 runs 18 residues. CDR3 in amino acids: CASSPYVLRDRGNYGYTF. In DNA, the CDR3 is TGTGCCAGCAGCCCTTACGTACTCCGGGACAGGGGTAACTATGGCTACACCTTC.

This clonotype was observed a few times. The V call is TRBV7-2, the J call TRBJ1-2, with a weak D call TRBD1 (5 bases). Deletions cut 1 base from V and 4 bases from J, with 10 bases between. Germline CDR1 and CDR2: SGHTA and FQGNSA. The CDR3 runs 14 residues. CDR3: CASSLGQRSYGYTF. CDR3 bases: TGTGCCAGCAGCTTAGGACAGAGGTCCTATGGCTACACCTTC.

The chain links TRBV11-2 to TRBJ2-7; TRBD1 is a possible D gene (5 bases). Germline values: CDR1 SGHAT, CDR2 FQNNGV. V was trimmed by 0 bases and J by 7 bases, leaving 19 bases between them. This CDR3 is 16 amino acids long. CDR3 sequence reads: CASSLELVQGPREQYF. DNA of the CDR3: TGTGCCAGCAGCTTAGAACTTGTGCAGGGTCCGCGGGAGCAGTACTTC.

This clonotype has a handful of counts. The V and J genes are TRBV5-1 and TRBJ1-1, with 10 bases identical to TRBD1. Germline V gene data show CDR1 as SGHRS and CDR2 as YFSETQ. V trimming: 1 base; J trimming: 5 bases; junction bases outside the gene matches: 5. The CDR3 is made up of 15 amino acids. CDR3 nucleotide sequence: TGCGCCAGCAGCTTGACGGGACAGGGGAGGACTGAAGCTTTCTTT. As protein: CASSLTGQGRTEAFF. Full variable domain (rest looked up from reference TRBV5-1 and TRBJ1-1): KAGVTQTPRYLIKTRGQQVTLSCSPISGHRSVSWYQQTPGQGLQFLFEYFSETQRNKGNFPGRFSGRQFSNSRSEMNVSTLELGDSALYLCASSLTGQGRTEAFFGQGTRLTVV.

The rearrangement uses TRBV13 and TRBJ2-7; TRBD1 or TRBD2 may be the D gene (5 bases each). The germline V gene has CDR1 PRHDT and CDR2 FYEKMQ (reference sequence). The length of the CDR3 is 15 residues. Trimming stripped 8 bases from V and 3 bases from J, with 20 bases between. The CDR3 DNA sequence: TGTGCCAGCCCCTCAGCAAGGGACCCTCACTACGAGCAGTACTTC. It encodes CASPSARDPHYEQYF.

The chain joins TRBV20-1 to TRBJ2-4; 7 positions match TRBD1. This CDR3 is built from 14 residues. CDR1 and CDR2 from the germline V gene are DFQATT and SNEGSKA (reference sequence). J gave up 2 bases and V 3 bases, and 4 bases lay outside the gene matches. CDR3 nucleotides: TGCAGTGCTAGGACAGGGAACCCCAAAAACATTCAGTACTTC. Amino acid sequence: CSARTGNPKNIQYF.

This clonotype came up a few times. The J gene is TRBJ2-5, the V gene TRBV4-1; D is unresolved. This CDR3 spans 14 amino acids. Germline CDR1 is MGHRA and CDR2 is YSYEKL. The ends were cut back, 0 bases at V and 6 bases at J, with 11 bases in the middle. The CDR3 bases are TGCGCCAGCAGCCAAGAAGCGCGTCTGAAGACCCAGTACTTC. Its translation is CASSQEARLKTQYF.

V and J are TRBV5-1 and TRBJ2-2, with D maybe TRBD1 (6 bases). Germline V CDR1 and CDR2: SGHRS, YFSETQ. The CDR3 has 16 residues. Trimming shortened V by 4 bases and J by 3 bases, and 16 bases separated the two germline ends. For the CDR3, the DNA is TGCGCCAGCAGCCTTACAGGGTATTTTGACACCGGGGAGCTGTTTTTT. This gives the protein CASSLTGYFDTGELFF. The complete variable domain, with remaining parts taken from reference TRBV5-1 and TRBJ2-2, reads KAGVTQTPRYLIKTRGQQVTLSCSPISGHRSVSWYQQTPGQGLQFLFEYFSETQRNKGNFPGRFSGRQFSNSRSEMNVSTLELGDSALYLCASSLTGYFDTGELFFGEGSRLTVL.

V and J are TRBV27 and TRBJ2-6, with 12 bases fitting TRBD1. The CDR3 is 16 residues long. V lost 5 bases to trimming and J lost 12 bases; unmatched junction nucleotides: 11. Germline V lookup: CDR1 MNHEY, CDR2 SMNVEV (reference sequence). The DNA of the CDR3 is TGTGCCAGCAGTCGACTATCCGGGACAGGGGGCATCGTCCTGACTTTC. Translation gives CASSRLSGTGGIVLTF.

CDR3 in amino acids: CASSLSRRPWEKLFF. CDR3 sequence (DNA): TGCGCCAGCAGCCTATCACGAAGGCCTTGGGAAAAACTGTTTTTT. The chain couples TRBV5-1 to TRBJ1-4; D gene uncertain. From germline, CDR1 is SGHRS and CDR2 YFSETQ. CDR3 length: 15 amino acids. V was pared by 4 bases and J by 8 bases, with 18 bases between.

The rearrangement joins TRBV12-3 or TRBV12-4 to TRBJ2-5, with TRBD1 matching over 7 bases. The last part of the DNA fits TRBJ2-7 better; the J call may be wrong. The CDR3 spans 14 residues. The CDR3 region has the DNA TGTGCCAGCAGTTTACGGCAGGGGGTGGGCGAGCAGTACTTC. As protein: CASSLRQGVGEQYF.

This chain links TRBV4-3 with TRBJ1-1; no reliable D call. Germline V gene data show CDR1 as LGHNA and CDR2 as YSLEER. The CDR3 is 15 amino acids. The V end lost 0 bases, the J end lost 1 base, and 9 bases lay between the germline ends. DNA for the CDR3: TGCGCCAGCAGCCAAGATCGACGGAGGAACACTGAAGCTTTCTTT. This encodes CASSQDRRRNTEAFF.

In its sample, this clonotype was seen many times. The rearrangement joins TRBV4-2 to TRBJ2-5; the match to TRBD2 covers 11 bases. The J call is uncertain, as TRBJ2-7 better fits the DNA end. Germline loops: CDR1 LGHNA, CDR2 YNFKEQ. CDR3 length: 16 amino acids. CDR3 protein: CASSQGVAGGLLEQYF. CDR3 in DNA: TGTGCCAGCAGCCAAGGGGTAGCGGGGGGGCTCCTCGAGCAGTACTTC.

The chain combines TRBV10-3 with TRBJ1-5; D is uncertain. Germline lookup yields CDR1 ENHRY and CDR2 SYGVKD. CDR3 length: 12 amino acids. V was clipped by 0 bases and J by 8 bases, with 5 bases between them. In DNA, the CDR3 is TGTGCCATCAGTGAGTCGAATGAGCCCCAGCATTTT. This translates into CAISESNEPQHF.

V and J are TRBV18 and TRBJ1-1, with 8 positions matching TRBD1. Germline CDR1 is KGHSH and CDR2 is LQKENI. The CDR3 has 17 amino acids. V lost 6 bases to trimming and J lost 1 base; unmatched junction nucleotides: 13. The CDR3 DNA is TGTGCCAGCTCCCCTCAGGGACAGGCGAACCCGAACACTGAAGCTTTCTTT. Translating gives CASSPQGQANPNTEAFF. Supplemented by reference TRBV18 and TRBJ1-1, the full variable domain reads NAGVMQNPRHLVRRRGQEARLRCSPMKGHSHVYWYRQLPEEGLKFMVYLQKENIIDESGMPKERFSAEFPKEGPSILRIQQVVRGDSAAYFCASSPQGQANPNTEAFFGQGTRLTVV.

This clonotype was picked up a small number of times. This chain joins TRBV6-2 or TRBV6-3 and TRBJ2-4; D gene ambiguous. V was trimmed by 0 bases and J by 7 bases, leaving 10 bases between them. Germline assignment: CDR1 MNHEY and CDR2 SVGEGT. CDR3 size: 14 residues. The CDR3 DNA reads TGTGCCAGCAGTTACTCAGCTCTGGGCAACATTCAGTACTTC. Residues: CASSYSALGNIQYF.

The chain links TRBV25-1 to TRBJ1-1, with D hard to call. V lost 4 bases, J lost 11 bases, and 20 bases lay in between. The CDR3 covers 14 residues. The germline V gene has CDR1 MGHDK and CDR2 SYGVNS. This chain's CDR3 is CASSARTAAFGAFF. The CDR3 DNA reads as TGTGCCAGCAGTGCCAGGACGGCGGCCTTTGGGGCTTTCTTT.

There are a few counts of this clonotype. This chain joins TRBV12-3 or TRBV12-4 and TRBJ1-4; TRBD1 matches at 9 bases. The junction had 5 bases not matched to a gene; V was cut back by 3 bases and J by 9 bases. The CDR3 is 14 residues long. CDR3 nucleotide sequence: TGTGCCAGCAGTTTGACAGGGGGTGATAAAAAACTGTTTTTT. Its protein product is CASSLTGGDKKLFF.

The chain links TRBV4-1 to TRBJ2-1; the match to TRBD1 covers 10 bases. This CDR3 comprises 16 residues. Per germline, CDR1 MGHRA and CDR2 YSYEKL. V lost 4 bases to trimming and J lost 3 bases; unmatched junction nucleotides: 6. CDR3 nucleotide sequence: TGCGCCAGCAGCCCATCCTGGACAGGGGGCTACAATGAGCAGTTCTTC. Amino acids: CASSPSWTGGYNEQFF.